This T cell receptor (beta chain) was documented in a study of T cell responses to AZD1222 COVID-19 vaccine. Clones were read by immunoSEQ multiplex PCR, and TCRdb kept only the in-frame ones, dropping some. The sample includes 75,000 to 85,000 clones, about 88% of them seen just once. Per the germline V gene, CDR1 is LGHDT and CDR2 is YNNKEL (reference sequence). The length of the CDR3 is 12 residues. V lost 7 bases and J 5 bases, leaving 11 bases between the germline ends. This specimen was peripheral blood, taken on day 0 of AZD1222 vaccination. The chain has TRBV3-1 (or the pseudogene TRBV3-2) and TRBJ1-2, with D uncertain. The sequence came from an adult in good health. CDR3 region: CASTTSGYGYTF. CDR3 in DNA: TGTGCCAGCACCACCTCAGGATATGGCTACACCTTC.